These 7 T cell receptor beta chains share one sample of origin, sequenced in a study of cytomegalovirus exposure and HLA in healthy donors. The PCR employed 60 Vbeta primers together with 13 Jbeta primers. Only in-frame clones appear in the TCRdb table, and some are missing; sequencing was by immunoSEQ multiplex PCR. The repertoire holds about 160,000 clones, with about 79% as singletons. The specimen sequenced was PBMCs. Every receptor here comes from a woman aged 50 to 60 in good health and CMV-seropositive.

The rearrangement joins TRBV7-2 to TRBJ1-2, with D perhaps TRBD1 (6 bases). The CDR3 is 13 amino acids. V shed 1 base and J shed 6 bases, with 9 bases lying between them. Germline loops: CDR1 SGHTA, CDR2 FQGNSA. The CDR3 reads CASSLEGGNGYTF. CDR3 sequence (DNA): TGTGCCAGCAGCTTAGAGGGGGGGAATGGCTACACCTTC. The complete variable domain, with remaining parts taken from reference TRBV7-2 and TRBJ1-2, reads GAGVSQSPSNKVTEKGKDVELRCDPISGHTALYWYRQSLGQGLEFLIYFQGNSAPDKSGLPSDRFSAERTGGSVSTLTIQRTQQEDSAVYLCASSLEGGNGYTFGSGTRLTVV.

V and J are TRBV6-6 and TRBJ2-7; the match to TRBD1 covers 7 bases. Trimming took 0 bases from V and 0 from J; bases not matched to a gene: 5. Germline V CDR1 and CDR2: MNHNY, SVGAGI (reference sequence). This CDR3 spans 16 amino acids. CDR3 DNA: TGTGCCAGCAGTTACTCGGGACAGATCCCCTCCTACGAGCAGTACTTC. Encoded protein: CASSYSGQIPSYEQYF.

J is TRBJ1-3 and V is TRBV12-5; no definite D call. V was cut by 7 bases and J by 4 bases, with 8 bases left in between. Germline CDR1 LGHNT, CDR2 FRNRAP. The CDR3 consists of 12 residues. The CDR3 DNA is TGTGCTAGTGTTTCCCAGGGAAACACCATATATTTT. It yields the protein CASVSQGNTIYF.

V usage is TRBV6-1 and J usage is TRBJ1-5; 9 bases map to TRBD1. Germline-derived CDR1 and CDR2 are MNHNS and SASEGT. This CDR3 comprises 16 residues. The trim removed 4 bases at V and 4 bases at J, leaving 8 bases unmatched. In nucleotides, the CDR3 is TGTGCCAGCAGTGCCTCCACAGGGGGCGGGAATCAGCCCCAGCATTTT. Translating it yields CASSASTGGGNQPQHF.

The CDR3 DNA follows: TGTGCCAGCTCACCAAGCCGGTCAGTGGAGGGATATCGAGAGACCCAGTACTTC. Protein product: CASSPSRSVEGYRETQYF. The chain links TRBV18 to TRBJ2-5, with D possibly TRBD2 on 6 matching bases. CDR1 and CDR2 from the germline V gene are KGHSH and LQKENI. V lost 2 bases and J lost 4, with 23 bases in between. The CDR3 covers 18 residues.

The chain is built from TRBV4-2 and TRBJ2-7; weak D call: TRBD1 (6 bases). From germline, CDR1 is LGHNA and CDR2 YNFKEQ. CDR3 size: 16 residues. V shed 4 bases and J shed 4 bases, with 20 bases lying between them. CDR3 nucleotides: TGTGCCAGCAGCCTAACGAAAGGCGACAGGTTTTACGAGCAGTACTTC. Protein product: CASSLTKGDRFYEQYF.

The chain has TRBV6-1 and TRBJ1-2; D is possibly TRBD1 (5 bases). Germline V gene data show CDR1 as MNHNS and CDR2 as SASEGT. There are 13 residues in the CDR3. The V end was cut by 8 bases, the J end by 8 bases, with 18 bases between. For the CDR3, the DNA is TGTGCCAGCCAGCCAGAAGGGGCCAGGGGCTACACCTTC. This codes for CASQPEGARGYTF.